The 6 T cell receptor beta chains listed next were all sequenced from one sample in a study of blood T cell repertoires in COVID-19. Libraries were prepared by immunoSEQ multiplex PCR; TCRdb keeps only in-frame clonotypes and omits some of them. The sample records around 340,000 clones, 88% being singletons. The sequencing input was PBMCs or T cells enriched from blood (not recorded which). These receptors originate from a woman in her 30s who had been exposed to COVID-19.

The chain links TRBV10-2 to TRBJ1-1; 8 nucleotides match TRBD1. CDR3 size: 14 residues. Trimming took 5 bases from V and 5 from J; bases not matched to a gene: 7. Germline loops: CDR1 WSHSY, CDR2 SAAADI. The CDR3 sequence is CASSSRGRDTEAFF. The CDR3, as DNA: TGCGCCAGCAGTTCCAGGGGGCGCGATACTGAAGCTTTCTTT.

The chain couples TRBV2 to TRBJ2-1, with 13 bases identical to TRBD2. Trimming cost V 6 bases and J 4 bases; bases outside gene matches: 3. Germline assignment: CDR1 SNHLY and CDR2 FYNNEI. This CDR3 has 15 residues. The CDR3 DNA is TGTGCCAGCAGGGGGGGACTAGCGGGGTACAATGAGCAGTTCTTC. Translating gives CASRGGLAGYNEQFF.

The V call is TRBV7-2, the J call TRBJ2-1; 7 bases map to TRBD2. This CDR3 has 16 residues. The junction had 17 bases not matched to a gene; V was cut back by 7 bases and J by 8 bases. Germline V gives CDR1 SGHTA, CDR2 FQGNSA. DNA of the CDR3: TGTGCCAGCATCCAAGGATCCCTCCGGGCGGGGGATGAGCAGTTCTTC. Amino acid sequence: CASIQGSLRAGDEQFF.

This clone was observed a single time. J is TRBJ2-5 and V is TRBV3-1 (or the pseudogene TRBV3-2), with 11 bases aligning to TRBD2. Unmatched junction bases numbered 10, after V lost 4 bases and J lost 0 bases. The germline CDR1 and CDR2 sequences are LGHDT and YNNKEL (reference sequence). The CDR3 spans 18 residues. In nucleotides, the CDR3 is TGTGCCAGCAGCCGCGGGACTAGCGGAGCCTCGTACCAAGAGACCCAGTACTTC. Protein sequence: CASSRGTSGASYQETQYF.

This chain uses TRBV15 with TRBJ1-2; no clear D. Germline V gene lookup returns CDR1 LNHNV and CDR2 YYDKDF (reference sequence). V shed 1 base and J shed 5 bases, with 5 bases lying between them. The CDR3 spans 12 residues. CDR3 sequence: CATSRGDYGYTF. CDR3 nucleotide sequence: TGTGCCACCAGCAGAGGAGATTATGGCTACACCTTC.

V is TRBV5-4 and J is TRBJ2-6; 9 nucleotides align to TRBD2. This CDR3 is 20 amino acids long. Germline trimming cut 0 bases from V and 0 bases from J; bases unmatched to any gene: 10. Germline V gives CDR1 SGHNT, CDR2 YYREEE (reference sequence). The CDR3 region has the DNA TGTGCCAGCAGCTTGGGAGGGGGACTAGCACAAAGCTCTGGGGCCAACGTCCTGACTTTC. It translates to CASSLGGGLAQSSGANVLTF.